The 9 T cell receptor beta chains below come from one sample, sequenced in a study of siplizumab effects on memory and regulatory T cells (dated by TCRdb to about 2019). Library generation was performed with the immunoSEQ multiplex PCR assay. TCRdb retrieved this table from immuneACCESS and kept in-frame rearrangements only. Not all clones are present; in checked studies, unresolved V genes account for under half, and no reason is known for the remainder. The sample table holds around 110,000 clones, of which 94% were seen once. The ten largest clones represent roughly 1.7% of the sample. The sample was non-Treg CD4+ T cells sorted from blood. The cell subset or site label for this specimen denotes: FACS-sorted unstimulated CD4+ non-regulatory T cells. The source is a human donor in good health.

The chain carries TRBV5-6 and TRBJ2-3; D tentatively reads TRBD1 or TRBD2 (5 bases each). Germline V gene lookup returns CDR1 SGHDT and CDR2 YYEEEE. V shed 3 bases and J shed 2 bases, with 10 bases lying between them. This CDR3 comprises 14 residues. This CDR3 reads CASSSGPYTDTQYF. DNA of the CDR3: TGTGCCAGCAGCTCGGGACCGTACACAGATACGCAGTATTTT.

The rearrangement links TRBV5-1 to TRBJ2-4; perhaps TRBD2 as D (5 bases). The CDR3 is made up of 14 amino acids. Germline CDR1 reads SGHRS; CDR2 reads YFSETQ. The germline V and J ends were trimmed by 0 bases and 7 bases, with 11 bases remaining between them. The CDR3 DNA reads TGCGCCAGCAGCTTGGATAACGGGGTTAACATTCAGTACTTC. This codes for CASSLDNGVNIQYF.

This sequence joins TRBV9 and TRBJ1-1, with D perhaps matching TRBD1 (6 bases). Germline values: CDR1 SGDLS, CDR2 YYNGEE. The CDR3 extends over 14 amino acids. V lost 3 bases and J lost 4, with 13 bases in between. The DNA for the CDR3 is TGTGCCAGCAGCGCCACAAACAGGGTCACTGAAGCTTTCTTT. This encodes CASSATNRVTEAFF. Looking up the rest from reference TRBV9 and TRBJ1-1 gives the full variable domain: DSGVTQTPKHLITATGQRVTLRCSPRSGDLSVYWYQQSLDQGLQFLIQYYNGEERAKGNILERFSAQQFPDLHSELNLSSLELGDSALYFCASSATNRVTEAFFGQGTRLTVV.

This chain joins TRBV25-1 and TRBJ1-1, with TRBD1 identical over 8 bases. CDR1 is MGHDK, CDR2 SYGVNS, per germline. V lost 7 bases to trimming and J lost 6 bases; unmatched junction nucleotides: 10. The CDR3 loop spans 14 amino acids. The chain's CDR3 is CASNDQGAVAEAFF. The CDR3, as DNA: TGTGCCAGCAATGATCAGGGGGCGGTTGCTGAAGCTTTCTTT.

This rearrangement joins TRBV18 to TRBJ2-1; D tentatively fits TRBD1 or TRBD2 (5 bases each). The length of the CDR3 is 14 residues. Germline values: CDR1 KGHSH, CDR2 LQKENI. V dropped 8 bases and J dropped 8 bases, with 19 bases sitting between them. CDR3 sequence: CASLPGTGGDEQFF. The DNA for the CDR3 is TGTGCCAGCCTCCCTGGGACCGGAGGCGATGAGCAGTTCTTC.

The genes are TRBV9 and TRBJ1-2; the D is unclear. The CDR3 is made up of 13 amino acids. Trimming stripped 4 bases from V and 2 bases from J, with 9 bases between. CDR1 SGDLS and CDR2 YYNGEE come from the germline V gene. CDR3 amino acids: CASSPDENYGYTF. The CDR3 region has the DNA TGTGCCAGCAGCCCAGACGAGAACTATGGCTACACCTTC.

This chain joins TRBV5-4 and TRBJ1-6; D ambiguous. The V gene lost 2 bases and the J gene lost 0 bases, with 9 bases spanning the gap. The germline V gene encodes CDR1 SGHNT and CDR2 YYREEE (reference sequence). This CDR3 region has 16 residues. CDR3 DNA sequence: TGTGCCAGCAGCTTTACACAGAGCTCCTATAATTCACCCCTCCACTTT. Translating it yields CASSFTQSSYNSPLHF.

The genes are TRBV20-1 and TRBJ2-1; TRBD2 aligns across 7 bases. The CDR3 length is 10 residues. Losses at the gene ends were 6 bases for V and 15 bases for J; bases not matched to a gene: 8. Germline CDR1 reads DFQATT; CDR2 reads SNEGSKA (reference sequence). The CDR3 loop is CSATAGVPFF. The CDR3 DNA reads as TGCAGTGCGACCGCGGGGGTGCCGTTCTTC.

This clone is a singleton in its sample. V gene TRBV18 combines with J gene TRBJ2-1; D ambiguous. CDR3 length: 16 residues. Between the trimmed V and J ends, which lost 3 bases and 6 bases, there was a span of 18 bases. Germline CDR1 KGHSH, CDR2 LQKENI. In nucleotides, the CDR3 is TGTGCCAGCTCACCTCCCGACGGGCTAGTCATCAATGAGCAGTTCTTC. It encodes CASSPPDGLVINEQFF.